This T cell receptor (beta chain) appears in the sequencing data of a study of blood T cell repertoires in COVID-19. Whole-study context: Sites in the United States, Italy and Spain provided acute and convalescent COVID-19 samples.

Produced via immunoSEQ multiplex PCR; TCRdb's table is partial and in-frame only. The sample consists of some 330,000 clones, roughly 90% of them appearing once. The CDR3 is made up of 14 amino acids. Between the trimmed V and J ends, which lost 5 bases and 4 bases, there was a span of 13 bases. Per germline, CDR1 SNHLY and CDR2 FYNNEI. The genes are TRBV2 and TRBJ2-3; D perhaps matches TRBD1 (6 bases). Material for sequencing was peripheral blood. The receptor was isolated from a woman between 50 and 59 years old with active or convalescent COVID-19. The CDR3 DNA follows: TGTGCCAGCAGTTTTCGGGACACCGCAGATACGCAGTATTTT. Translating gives CASSFRDTADTQYF. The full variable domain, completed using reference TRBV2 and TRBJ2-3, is EPEVTQTPSHQVTQMGQEVILRCVPISNHLYFYWYRQILGQKVEFLVSFYNNEISEKSEIFDDQFSVERPDGSNFTLKIRSTKLEDSAMYFCASSFRDTADTQYFGPGTRLTVL.